The 27 T cell receptor beta chains below were found in one sample sequenced in a study of CD8 T cells in Susac syndrome. The RNA, 0.5 to 1 ug, was put through reverse transcription using random hexamers. TCRdb passed the immunoSEQ multiplex PCR reads through MiXCR, listing each CDR3 protein once. The table has around 300,000 distinct CDR3 sequences, 90% to 95% seen once. The sample taken for sequencing was CD4+ T cells from PBMCs. These receptors all come from a human donor with multiple sclerosis.

The rearrangement uses TRBV12-3 or TRBV12-4 and TRBJ1-1; D is undetermined. The CDR3 is 15 amino acids. Trimming took off 3 bases at V and 4 bases at J, with 15 bases between the two ends. CDR3 loop: CASSFEVVAGTEAFF. CDR3 nucleotide sequence: TGTGCCAGCAGTTTTGAGGTCGTAGCTGGCACTGAAGCTTTCTTT.

The chain uses TRBV20-1 and TRBJ2-5; 10 bases agree with TRBD2. V shed 6 bases and J 4 bases; nucleotides not matched to a gene: 8. CDR1 DFQATT and CDR2 SNEGSKA come from the germline V gene (reference sequence). This CDR3 spans 14 amino acids. For the CDR3, the DNA is TGCAGTGCCCCGCAGCGGGGGGGATCAGAGACCCAGTACTTC. Translation: CSAPQRGGSETQYF.

V and J are TRBV27 and TRBJ2-1, with D unclear. Per germline, CDR1 MNHEY and CDR2 SMNVEV (reference sequence). V shed 4 bases and J shed 6 bases, with 10 bases lying between them. The CDR3 is 13 residues long. CDR3 coding DNA: TGTGCCAGCAGTTCCTCTTGGGCCAATGAGCAGTTCTTC. Residues: CASSSSWANEQFF.

The CDR3 here is CASSLSPETYEQYF. CDR3 coding DNA: TGTGCCAGCAGCTTATCTCCTGAAACCTACGAGCAGTACTTC. This chain uses TRBV7-2 with TRBJ2-7, with D unclear. CDR1 and CDR2 (germline): SGHTA, FQGNSA. The CDR3 has 14 amino acids. V was pared by 2 bases and J by 2 bases, with 10 bases between. The full variable domain, rest sourced from reference TRBV7-2 and TRBJ2-7, is GAGVSQSPSNKVTEKGKDVELRCDPISGHTALYWYRQSLGQGLEFLIYFQGNSAPDKSGLPSDRFSAERTGGSVSTLTIQRTQQEDSAVYLCASSLSPETYEQYFGPGTRLTVT.

The J gene is TRBJ1-3, the V gene TRBV29-1, with 9 bases that match TRBD1. The germline CDR1 and CDR2 sequences are SQVTM and ANQGSEA. V lost 6 bases, J lost 2 bases, and 5 bases stayed unmatched. The CDR3 loop spans 14 amino acids. CDR3 nucleotide sequence: TGCAGCGTAACAGGGGGCAGGACTGGAAACACCATATATTTT. This codes for CSVTGGRTGNTIYF.

The genes are TRBV5-1 and TRBJ1-1; D is possibly TRBD1 (6 bases). CDR1 is SGHRS and CDR2 is YFSETQ in the germline V gene. V was clipped by 4 bases and J by 5 bases, with 15 bases between them. This CDR3 has 14 residues. DNA of the CDR3: TGCGCCAGCAGCCCCTGGGGGCTAGAGACTGAAGCTTTCTTT. Translated, it gives CASSPWGLETEAFF. The full variable domain, rest sourced from reference TRBV5-1 and TRBJ1-1, is KAGVTQTPRYLIKTRGQQVTLSCSPISGHRSVSWYQQTPGQGLQFLFEYFSETQRNKGNFPGRFSGRQFSNSRSEMNVSTLELGDSALYLCASSPWGLETEAFFGQGTRLTVV.

This clonotype was seen once. The V call is TRBV9, the J call TRBJ1-2, with D maybe TRBD1 (6 bases). V dropped 4 bases and J dropped 4 bases, with 11 bases sitting between them. The CDR3 covers 13 residues. Per germline, CDR1 SGDLS and CDR2 YYNGEE. In nucleotides, the CDR3 is TGTGCCAGCAGCCCGGGGGGGGCCTATGGCTACACCTTC. Translation gives CASSPGGAYGYTF. Using reference TRBV9 and TRBJ1-2 for the parts outside the CDR3, the full variable domain is DSGVTQTPKHLITATGQRVTLRCSPRSGDLSVYWYQQSLDQGLQFLIQYYNGEERAKGNILERFSAQQFPDLHSELNLSSLELGDSALYFCASSPGGAYGYTFGSGTRLTVV.

This sequence joins TRBV29-1 and TRBJ1-1; no firm D call. V lost 4 bases to trimming and J lost 5 bases, with 14 bases between them. CDR3 length: 13 amino acids. In germline, CDR1 is SQVTM, CDR2 ANQGSEA. CDR3 region: CSVGDRKGTEAFF. The CDR3, as DNA: TGCAGCGTTGGGGATAGAAAAGGGACTGAAGCTTTCTTT.

This clonotype was recorded once. The genes are TRBV7-2 and TRBJ2-3; D ambiguous. This CDR3 is built from 14 residues. CDR1 is SGHTA and CDR2 is FQGNSA in the germline V gene. Trimming shortened V by 5 bases and J by 5 bases, and 14 bases separated the two germline ends. CDR3 DNA: TGTGCCAGCAGCCGAACCGCAATGGGAGATACGCAGTATTTT. Its protein product is CASSRTAMGDTQYF.

This chain uses TRBV6-5 with TRBJ2-3; D not certain. The germline V gene has CDR1 MNHEY and CDR2 SVGAGI. This CDR3 spans 13 amino acids. V was cut by 5 bases and J by 3 bases, with 9 bases left in between. The DNA for the CDR3 is TGTGCCAGCAGTCGAATGCAGACAGATACGCAGTATTTT. Protein product: CASSRMQTDTQYF.

The CDR3 sequence: CASSWGTTGSTEAFF. DNA for the CDR3: TGCGCCAGCAGCTGGGGGACCACAGGGAGCACTGAAGCTTTCTTT. V gene TRBV5-1 combines with J gene TRBJ1-1; tentative D call: TRBD1 (6 bases). V lost 3 bases and J 4 bases, leaving 16 bases between the germline ends. Looked up from germline, CDR1 is SGHRS and CDR2 is YFSETQ. The CDR3 loop spans 15 amino acids.

The CDR3 loop reads CASSAQPSHGYTF. The CDR3 bases are TGTGCCAGCAGCGCACAGCCTAGCCATGGCTACACCTTC. The chain recombines TRBV11-2 with TRBJ1-2; D is ambiguous. CDR3 size: 13 residues. Deletions cut 5 bases from V and 6 bases from J, with 13 bases between. Per the germline V gene, CDR1 is SGHAT and CDR2 is FQNNGV.

The chain combines TRBV2 with TRBJ2-3, with D tentatively TRBD2 (5 bases). Trimming left V 6 bases short and J 5 bases short, with 15 bases between. Looked up from germline, CDR1 is SNHLY and CDR2 is FYNNEI. The CDR3 covers 14 residues. The CDR3, as DNA: TGTGCCAGCAGGGATGGTCTACGGGAAGATACGCAGTATTTT. It encodes CASRDGLREDTQYF.

The chain combines TRBV5-1 with TRBJ1-2; D possibly corresponds to TRBD1 (6 bases). Trimming removed 5 bases from V and 8 bases from J, with 19 bases in between. CDR3 length: 14 residues. The germline V gene has CDR1 SGHRS and CDR2 YFSETQ. The CDR3 DNA sequence: TGCGCCAGCAGTCCGGAGGTACAGGGATCCGGCTACACCTTC. Encoded protein: CASSPEVQGSGYTF.

The V call is TRBV3-1, the J call TRBJ2-3; 8 bases line up with TRBD2. The ends lost 5 bases at V and 0 bases at J; junction bases unmatched: 7. The CDR3 extends over 16 amino acids. Germline V gene sequence: CDR1 LGHDT, CDR2 YNNKEL (reference sequence). CDR3 loop: CASSYRLASSTDTQYF. The CDR3 bases are TGTGCCAGCAGCTACAGACTAGCGTCTAGCACAGATACGCAGTATTTT.

The chain carries TRBV7-3 and TRBJ2-4, with D uncertain. The CDR3 has 15 amino acids. Trimming took 5 bases from V and 8 from J, leaving 19 bases between them. In germline, CDR1 is SGHTA, CDR2 FQGTGA. This CDR3 is CASSPRAGNTDIQYF. In DNA form, the CDR3 reads TGTGCCAGCAGCCCCCGGGCAGGCAATACGGACATTCAGTACTTC. The variable domain in full, with the rest retrieved from reference TRBV7-3 and TRBJ2-4, is GAGVSQTPSNKVTEKGKYVELRCDPISGHTALYWYRQSLGQGPEFLIYFQGTGAADDSGLPNDRFFAVRPEGSVSTLKIQRTERGDSAVYLCASSPRAGNTDIQYFGAGTRLSVL.

For the CDR3, the DNA is TGTGCCAGCGGCTTAGCGGGAGGGCGGGTCGCCGGGGAGCTGTTTTTT. As protein: CASGLAGGRVAGELFF. This chain uses TRBV6-1 with TRBJ2-2, with 11 bases fitting TRBD2. The germline CDR1 and CDR2 sequences are MNHNS and SASEGT. There are 16 residues in the CDR3. With 8 bases clipped from V and 6 bases from J, the junction kept 11 bases outside the gene matches.

The chain recombines TRBV20-1 with TRBJ2-7; 7 nucleotides align to TRBD2. The CDR3 is made up of 15 amino acids. V dropped 1 base and J dropped 0; count of bases not matched to a gene: 6. CDR1 is DFQATT, CDR2 SNEGSKA, per germline (reference sequence). The CDR3 loop is CSARVPLASSYEQYF. The CDR3 nucleotides are TGCAGTGCTAGAGTCCCACTAGCGAGCTCCTACGAGCAGTACTTC.

The chain recombines TRBV5-4 with TRBJ2-5, with D perhaps TRBD1 or TRBD2 (5 bases each). There are 15 residues in the CDR3. CDR1 is SGHNT and CDR2 is YYREEE in the germline V gene (reference sequence). Trimming stripped 0 bases from V and 2 bases from J, with 11 bases between. This chain's CDR3 is CASSLVGRPQETQYF. In nucleotides, the CDR3 is TGTGCCAGCAGCTTGGTGGGACGGCCTCAAGAGACCCAGTACTTC.

The V and J genes are TRBV18 and TRBJ2-1; weak D call: TRBD2 (5 bases). Between the trimmed V and J ends, which lost 0 bases and 6 bases, there was a span of 12 bases. The CDR3 loop spans 15 amino acids. Germline assignment: CDR1 KGHSH and CDR2 LQKENI. CDR3 bases: TGTGCCAGCTCACCACCGGGTACTAGTGGCAATGAGCAGTTCTTC. Protein: CASSPPGTSGNEQFF.

J is TRBJ2-7 and V is TRBV25-1; D is unresolved. Trimming cost V 0 bases and J 6 bases, with 18 bases left between them. Germline-derived CDR1 and CDR2 are MGHDK and SYGVNS. CDR3 length equals 16 residues. Written as DNA, the CDR3 is TGTGCCAGCAGTGAATATTTCGGCGGAGCTCTATCCGAGCAGTACTTC. This translates into CASSEYFGGALSEQYF.

The chain carries TRBV6-2 or TRBV6-3 and TRBJ1-1, with TRBD1 matching 8 bases. CDR3 size: 16 residues. CDR1 is MNHEY and CDR2 is SVGEGT in the germline V gene. V was clipped by 6 bases and J by 0 bases; unmatched bases: 9. CDR3 sequence (DNA): TGTGCCAGCAGGATGATCCCGGACAGGGTGAACACTGAAGCTTTCTTT. It encodes CASRMIPDRVNTEAFF.

This chain connects TRBV12-3 or TRBV12-4 to TRBJ1-4, with D tentatively TRBD1 (5 bases). The V gene lost 6 bases and the J gene lost 7 bases, with 18 bases spanning the gap. There are 15 residues in the CDR3. The CDR3 loop reads CASSGTTGTSEKLFF. The CDR3 nucleotides read TGTGCCAGCAGCGGAACTACTGGGACGAGTGAAAAACTGTTTTTT.

The chain joins TRBV27 to TRBJ1-2; 10 nucleotides align to TRBD1. The ends lost 6 bases at V and 8 bases at J; junction bases unmatched: 9. This CDR3 has 14 amino acids. Germline V gives CDR1 MNHEY, CDR2 SMNVEV (reference sequence). The CDR3 here is CASSTRQGAGGYTF. The CDR3 DNA follows: TGTGCCAGCAGCACCAGACAGGGGGCTGGAGGCTACACCTTC.

This chain connects TRBV4-2 to TRBJ2-7; D ambiguous. The V and J ends lost 1 base and 0 bases respectively, with 13 bases between them. The CDR3 consists of 16 residues. Germline-derived CDR1 and CDR2 are LGHNA and YNFKEQ. CDR3 sequence: CASSQVSALSSYEQYF. In DNA, the CDR3 is TGTGCCAGCAGCCAAGTCAGCGCCCTTAGCTCCTACGAGCAGTACTTC.

The rearrangement joins TRBV5-1 to TRBJ2-2, with 9 bases that match TRBD1. Unmatched junction bases numbered 9, after V lost 4 bases and J lost 2 bases. The CDR3 consists of 17 residues. Germline-derived CDR1 and CDR2 are SGHRS and YFSETQ. CDR3 loop: CASSKPGQGYNTGELFF. Written as DNA, the CDR3 is TGCGCCAGCAGCAAGCCGGGACAGGGATACAACACCGGGGAGCTGTTTTTT.

CDR3 nucleotide sequence: TGTGCTAGTGGTGGAGCGACAGGAGCAGAGACCCAGTACTTC. It yields the protein CASGGATGAETQYF. The rearrangement joins TRBV12-5 to TRBJ2-5, with D tentatively TRBD1 (6 bases). V was shortened by 5 bases and J by 4 bases, with 14 bases between the two germline ends. The length of the CDR3 is 14 residues. Germline CDR1 reads LGHNT; CDR2 reads FRNRAP.